The 24 T cell receptor beta chains given below trace back to one sample, sequenced in a study of T cells in Graves' hyperthyroidism and ophthalmopathy (dated by TCRdb to the late 2010s). Libraries came from multiplex PCR. The listed sequencing device is Illumina HiSeq 2000. Amplification of TCR beta CDR3 regions was carried out from RNA transcripts. For the first round of RT-PCR on the TCR CDR3, the HTBI primer set was used together with the Qiagen OneStep RT-PCR kit. Using fastp at Q25 and MiXCR, TCRdb reprocessed the public reads and kept productive beta chains. Each entry is one CDR3 protein sequence, shown with its most common DNA and genes. This sample is represented by approximately 500,000 distinct CDR3 sequences; 35% to 55% of them were singletons. Of the sample, 7.5% to 8.5% is held by the ten largest clones. Sequencing was done on a sample of peripheral blood or thyroid tissue (not recorded which). These receptors were collected from a woman under 30 with Graves' hyperthyroidism.

With respect to this clonotype: The junction shows a germline mismatch at one end, possibly a read error. The chain couples TRBV25-1 to TRBJ1-1; D unresolved. The CDR3 has 15 residues. The V gene's germline CDR1 is MGHDK and CDR2 SYGVNS. The CDR3 DNA sequence: TGTGCCAGCAGTGAATTAGACCCGGAGAACACTGAAGCTCTCTTT. Protein sequence: CASSELDPENTEALF.

This clonotype was counted a few times. This rearrangement joins TRBV30 to TRBJ1-2; D may be TRBD1 (5 bases). Germline V gene sequence: CDR1 GTSNPN, CDR2 SVGIG (reference sequence). There are 14 residues in the CDR3. Trimming took 2 bases from V and 3 from J, leaving 13 bases between them. The CDR3 is CAWSLVGTDYGYTF. CDR3 DNA sequence: TGTGCCTGGAGTCTCGTGGGGACTGACTATGGCTACACCTTC.

About this clonotype itself: The CDR3 does not end in the conserved phenylalanine or tryptophan, so this is likely a read error. The limits of the CDR3 on the DNA are not certain, so only TCRdb's listed CDR3 is given. The chain links TRBV7-3 to TRBJ2-6; no DNA check was done on the table's D call, TRBD2. Germline CDR1 reads SGHTA; CDR2 reads FQGTGA. The length of the CDR3 is 9 amino acids, counting both ends. The CDR3 spells CASSPGPNT.

This clonotype was seen repeatedly, ten times or more. This sequence joins TRBV7-9 and TRBJ1-2, with D possibly being TRBD1 (5 bases). Germline CDR1 and CDR2: SEHNR and FQNEAQ (reference sequence). This CDR3 comprises 12 residues. The V and J ends lost 8 bases and 4 bases respectively, with 11 bases between them. In DNA, the CDR3 is TGTGCCAGCGGGTCCGGGGGCTATGGCTACACCTTC. Translated, it gives CASGSGGYGYTF.

The rearrangement links TRBV7-6 to TRBJ2-7; 12 positions agree with TRBD2. Germline CDR1 is SGHVS and CDR2 is FNYEAQ. Trimming removed 4 bases from V and 5 bases from J; junction bases left unmatched: 9. This CDR3 spans 16 amino acids. The CDR3 DNA follows: TGTGCCAGCAGCTCCACGACTAGCGGGAGTTCCGACGAGCAGTACTTC. This sequence encodes CASSSTTSGSSDEQYF. Complete variable domain (other parts from reference TRBV7-6 and TRBJ2-7): GAGVSQSPRYKVTKRGQDVALRCDPISGHVSLYWYRQALGQGPEFLTYFNYEAQQDKSGLPNDRFSAERPEGSISTLTIQRTEQRDSAMYRCASSSTTSGSSDEQYFGPGTRLTVT.

On this clonotype: A much larger clone lies one base from this, so it may be a read error. This chain joins TRBV20-1 and TRBJ2-7; 10 nucleotides match TRBD2. This CDR3 has 15 residues. CDR1 DFQATT and CDR2 SNEGSKA come from the germline V gene (reference sequence). V was pared by 3 bases and J by 2 bases, with 7 bases of the junction left unmatched. Here the CDR3 DNA reads TGCAGTGCTAGCCCCTCTAGCGGGAGAACCTACGAGCAGTACTTC. Its translation is CSASPSSGRTYEQYF.

The chain couples TRBV7-8 to TRBJ1-6; 10 positions match TRBD1. V trimming: 5 bases; J trimming: 10 bases; junction bases outside the gene matches: 11. This CDR3 has 16 residues. Germline values: CDR1 SGHVS, CDR2 FQNEAQ. The CDR3 reads CASSDLSGQGWSPLHF. CDR3 sequence (DNA): TGTGCCAGCAGCGACTTATCGGGACAGGGGTGGTCACCCCTCCACTTT.

With respect to this clonotype: A much bigger clone sits one base away, suggesting this may be a read error. The chain is built from TRBV25-1 and TRBJ1-2; D uncertain. The CDR3 contains 13 residues. Germline V gives CDR1 MGHDK, CDR2 SYGVNS. The CDR3 protein is CANSLTTNYGYTF. The CDR3 DNA sequence: TGTGCCAACAGTTTGACAACTAACTATGGCTACACCTTC.

The chain has TRBV12-3 or TRBV12-4 and TRBJ1-2, with D possibly TRBD1 on 5 matching bases. V was cut by 6 bases and J by 9 bases, with 14 bases left in between. This CDR3 region has 12 residues. This chain's CDR3 is CASRIAGPRYTF. The CDR3 DNA follows: TGTGCCAGCAGAATAGCGGGACCGCGCTACACCTTC.

DNA for the CDR3: TGCAGTGCTAGGGGACTAGCGGGAACTTTCTACGAGCAGTACTTC. As protein: CSARGLAGTFYEQYF. The chain employs TRBV20-1 and TRBJ2-7, with 13 bases identical to TRBD2. The CDR3 runs 15 residues. The germline V gene encodes CDR1 DFQATT and CDR2 SNEGSKA (reference sequence). V was pared by 3 bases and J by 3 bases, with 5 bases of the junction left unmatched.

There are many counts of this clonotype. CDR3: CSARAGLYEQYF. The CDR3 DNA reads TGCAGTGCTAGAGCGGGACTTTACGAGCAGTACTTC. The V gene is TRBV20-1, the J gene TRBJ2-7; the D gene is possibly TRBD2 (6 bases). Germline V gene sequence: CDR1 DFQATT, CDR2 SNEGSKA (reference sequence). The length of the CDR3 is 12 residues. Trimming removed 1 base from V and 4 bases from J, with 8 bases in between.

The chain links TRBV20-1 to TRBJ2-7; 7 bases line up with TRBD1. Looked up from germline, CDR1 is DFQATT and CDR2 is SNEGSKA (reference sequence). Germline trimming cut 0 bases from V and 4 bases from J; bases unmatched to any gene: 9. The length of the CDR3 is 15 residues. In DNA, the CDR3 is TGCAGTGCTAGAGATCGGGACAGCCTAGGATACGAGCAGTACTTC. Encoded protein: CSARDRDSLGYEQYF.

As regards this clonotype: An end of the junction does not agree with germline; a read error may underlie this. V usage is TRBV13 and J usage is TRBJ1-4, with D unclear. The CDR3 runs 15 residues. Germline CDR1 and CDR2: PRHDT and FYEKMQ (reference sequence). CDR3 sequence: CARSPREGPNEKLFF. CDR3 nucleotides: TGTGCCCGCAGCCCGAGGGAGGGTCCTAATGAAAAACTGTTTTTT. The full variable domain, rest sourced from reference TRBV13 and TRBJ1-4, is AAGVIQSPRHLIKEKRETATLKCYPIPRHDTVYWYQQGPGQDPQFLISFYEKMQSDKGSIPDRFSAQQFSDYHSELNMSSLELGDSALYFCARSPREGPNEKLFFGSGTQLSVL.

The chain has TRBV9 and TRBJ2-3; TRBD2 matches 8 bases. CDR3 size: 15 residues. Per the germline V gene, CDR1 is SGDLS and CDR2 is YYNGEE. V gave up 0 bases and J gave up 4 bases; unmatched junction bases: 4. The DNA for the CDR3 is TGTGCCAGCAGCGTAGCAGGACTAGCATCAGATACGCAGTATTTT. It specifies CASSVAGLASDTQYF.

On this clonotype: Germline is not matched at one junction end, which may reflect a read error. The chain joins TRBV7-7 to TRBJ1-1; the match to TRBD1 covers 8 bases. This CDR3 has 15 residues. CDR1 SSHAT and CDR2 FNYEAQ come from the germline V gene (reference sequence). This chain's CDR3 is CASSSRQGLGTETFF. CDR3 DNA: TGTGCCAGCAGTTCCCGACAGGGGTTGGGGACTGAAACTTTCTTT.

In this sample, this clonotype turned up many times. This chain connects TRBV3-1 to TRBJ2-7, with D maybe TRBD2 (5 bases). Germline CDR1 and CDR2: LGHDT and YNNKEL (reference sequence). The length of the CDR3 is 14 residues. The ends were cut back, 1 base at V and 5 bases at J, with 12 bases in the middle. CDR3 loop: CASSQGLTADEQYF. CDR3 coding DNA: TGTGCCAGCAGCCAAGGACTAACGGCGGACGAGCAGTACTTC.

V usage is TRBV9 and J usage is TRBJ1-2; D not resolved. This CDR3 spans 13 amino acids. V lost 7 bases, J lost 7 bases, and 17 bases lay in between. Per germline, CDR1 SGDLS and CDR2 YYNGEE. CDR3 sequence reads: CASARRGLFGYTF. The DNA for the CDR3 is TGTGCCAGCGCCCGGCGGGGTTTATTTGGCTACACCTTC.

A word on this clonotype: This CDR3 fails to terminate in the conserved phenylalanine or tryptophan, so it likely reflects a read error. The chain joins TRBV4-3 to TRBJ2-5; 9 bases are shared with TRBD1. This CDR3 is built from 16 residues. In germline, CDR1 is LGHNA, CDR2 YSLEER. With V trimmed by 0 bases and J by 3 bases, 5 bases remained unmatched. CDR3 region: CASSQEGQGMKETQYV. The CDR3, as DNA: TGCGCCAGCAGCCAAGAGGGACAGGGAATGAAAGAGACCCAGTACGTC.

The genes are TRBV5-1 and TRBJ2-5, with TRBD2 matching over 10 bases. This CDR3 comprises 16 residues. The trim removed 0 bases at V and 6 bases at J, leaving 8 bases unmatched. Per germline, CDR1 SGHRS and CDR2 YFSETQ. CDR3: CASSLALAGEVKTQYF. CDR3 DNA sequence: TGCGCCAGCAGCTTGGCCCTAGCGGGAGAGGTAAAGACCCAGTACTTC.

Notes on this clonotype: Given a much more abundant clone one base away, this may be a read error. This chain links TRBV5-1 with TRBJ2-2, with D possibly matching TRBD2 (5 bases). The germline V gene has CDR1 SGHRS and CDR2 YFSETQ. The CDR3 runs 15 residues. V dropped 6 bases and J dropped 2 bases, with 14 bases sitting between them. CDR3 in DNA: TGCGCCAGCATCTCAGAGGGAGAAAACACCGGGGAGCTGTTTTTT. Translated: CASISEGENTGELFF.

The gene calls are TRBV4-3 and TRBJ1-1, with unresolved D. The germline CDR1 and CDR2 sequences are LGHNA and YSLEER. Trimming removed 2 bases at V and 3 bases at J, with 16 bases between. The CDR3 spans 16 residues. CDR3 region: CASSQILGRTDTEAFF. CDR3 DNA sequence: TGCGCCAGCAGCCAAATTTTAGGGCGGACCGACACTGAAGCTTTCTTT.

The rearrangement uses TRBV2 and TRBJ2-3; D remains unclear. Germline CDR1 is SNHLY and CDR2 is FYNNEI. V was shortened by 2 bases and J by 11 bases, with 20 bases between the two germline ends. This CDR3 has 15 residues. Written as DNA, the CDR3 is TGTGCCAGCAGTGAAAGTCTAGGCGTAGGCGATGAGCAGTATTTT. Its translation: CASSESLGVGDEQYF.

The genes are TRBV7-3 and TRBJ1-2; D unresolved. The V end lost 3 bases, the J end lost 4 bases, and 15 bases lay between the germline ends. CDR1 and CDR2 from the germline V gene are SGHTA and FQGTGA. The CDR3 runs 15 residues. The CDR3 region has the DNA TGTGCCAGCAGCTTTAGCGGGGAAGTCGGCTATGGCTACACCTTC. It codes for CASSFSGEVGYGYTF.

This clonotype has only a few counts. V usage is TRBV2 and J usage is TRBJ1-5; the D gene is possibly TRBD1 (6 bases). Looked up from germline, CDR1 is SNHLY and CDR2 is FYNNEI. The V end was cut by 7 bases, the J end by 4 bases, with 11 bases between. The CDR3 totals 13 residues. DNA for the CDR3: TGTGCCAGCAAGGGGGACATGAATCAGCCCCAGCATTTT. Protein: CASKGDMNQPQHF.